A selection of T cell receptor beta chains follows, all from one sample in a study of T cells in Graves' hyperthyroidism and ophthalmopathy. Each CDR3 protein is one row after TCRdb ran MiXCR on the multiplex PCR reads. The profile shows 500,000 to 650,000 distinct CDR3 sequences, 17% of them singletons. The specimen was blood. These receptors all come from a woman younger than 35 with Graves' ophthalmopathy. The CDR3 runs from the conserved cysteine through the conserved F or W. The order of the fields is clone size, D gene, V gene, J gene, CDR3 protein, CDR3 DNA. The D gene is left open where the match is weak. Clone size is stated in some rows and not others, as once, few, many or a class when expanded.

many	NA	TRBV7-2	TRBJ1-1	CACTALNTEAFF	TGTGCCTGCACCGCGTTGAACACTGAAGCTTTCTTT
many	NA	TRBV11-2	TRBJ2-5	CASSLSGLEETQYF	TGTGCCAGCAGCTTATCAGGGCTGGAAGAGACCCAGTACTTC
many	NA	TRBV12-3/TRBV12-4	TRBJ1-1	CASIRGTQAPNTEAFF	TGTGCCAGCATCCGAGGGACCCAGGCCCCGAACACTGAAGCTTTCTTT
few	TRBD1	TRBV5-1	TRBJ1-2	CASSWTGDGYGYTF	TGCGCCAGCAGCTGGACAGGGGACGGTTATGGCTACACCTTC
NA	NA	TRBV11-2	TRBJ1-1	CASNLYPGGETEAFF	TGTGCCAGCAACCTCTACCCTGGGGGGGAGACTGAAGCTTTCTTT
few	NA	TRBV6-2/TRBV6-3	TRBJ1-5	CASSFRTTLYSNQPQHF	TGTGCCAGCAGTTTTCGGACAACCCTCTATAGCAATCAGCCCCAGCATTTT
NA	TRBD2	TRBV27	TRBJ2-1	CASSLVSSGSGEQFF	TGTGCCAGCAGTTTAGTTTCTAGCGGGAGCGGTGAGCAGTTCTTC
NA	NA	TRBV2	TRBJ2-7	CASGALRDLDPKEQYF	TGTGCCAGCGGGGCCCTCCGGGACTTAGATCCTAAAGAGCAGTACTTC
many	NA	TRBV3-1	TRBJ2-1	CASSQGGSRDAYNEQFF	TGTGCCAGCAGCCAAGGGGGTTCGCGGGACGCCTACAATGAGCAGTTCTTC
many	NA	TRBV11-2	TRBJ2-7	CASSHSRGDREQYF	TGTGCCAGCAGCCATTCTAGAGGGGATAGGGAGCAGTACTTC
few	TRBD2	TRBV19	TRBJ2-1	CASSIASGSYNEQFF	TGTGCCAGTAGTATCGCTAGCGGTTCCTACAATGAGCAGTTCTTC
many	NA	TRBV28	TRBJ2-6	CASSTTGSGANVLTF	TGTGCCAGCAGTACAACAGGGTCTGGGGCCAACGTCCTGACTTTC
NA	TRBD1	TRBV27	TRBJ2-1	CASSLFTGGNEQFF	TGTGCCAGCAGTTTATTTACAGGGGGCAATGAGCAGTTCTTC
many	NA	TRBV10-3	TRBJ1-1	CAITDKGTEAFF	TGTGCCATCACTGACAAGGGGACTGAAGCTTTCTTT
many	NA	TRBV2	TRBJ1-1	CASSEGGALTEAFF	TGTGCCAGCAGTGAAGGAGGAGCCCTCACTGAAGCTTTCTTT
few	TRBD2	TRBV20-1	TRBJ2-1	CSAETSGRYNEQFF	TGCAGTGCTGAGACTAGCGGGAGATACAATGAGCAGTTCTTC
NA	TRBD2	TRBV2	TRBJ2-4	CASTWGGGVPIAKNIQYF	TGTGCCAGCACCTGGGGGGGGGGGGTACCGATAGCCAAAAACATTCAGTACTTC
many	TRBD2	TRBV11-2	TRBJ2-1	CASSLLAGGGNEQFF	TGTGCCAGCAGCTTACTAGCGGGAGGTGGTAATGAGCAGTTCTTC
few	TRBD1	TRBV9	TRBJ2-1	CASSADRGPYNEQFF	TGTGCCAGCAGCGCGGACAGGGGACCCTACAATGAGCAGTTCTTC
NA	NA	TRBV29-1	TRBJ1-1	CSVDGGTEAFF	TGCAGCGTTGACGGGGGGACTGAAGCTTTCTTT
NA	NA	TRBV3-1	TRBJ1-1	CASSRRQAEMNTEAFF	TGTGCCAGCAGCCGCAGACAGGCCGAAATGAACACTGAAGCTTTCTTT
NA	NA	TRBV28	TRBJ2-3	CAGGSPPTDTQYF	TGTGCCGGCGGGTCTCCTCCGACAGATACGCAGTATTTT
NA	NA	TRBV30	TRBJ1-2	CAWSLVRVHGYTF	TGTGCCTGGAGTCTCGTCAGGGTACATGGCTACACCTTC
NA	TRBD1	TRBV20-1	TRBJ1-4	CSARDRDRGRANEKLFF	TGCAGTGCTAGAGACCGGGACAGGGGGCGGGCTAATGAAAAACTGTTTTTT
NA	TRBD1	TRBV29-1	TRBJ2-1	CSVEFWTGYYNEQFF	TGCAGCGTTGAGTTCTGGACAGGGTACTACAATGAGCAGTTCTTC
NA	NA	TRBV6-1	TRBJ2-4	CASSAFETGGNIQYF	TGTGCCAGCAGTGCTTTCGAGACAGGCGGAAACATTCAGTACTTC
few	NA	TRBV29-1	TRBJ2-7	CSVVSGESYEQYF	TGCAGCGTTGTGTCCGGGGAGTCCTACGAGCAGTACTTC
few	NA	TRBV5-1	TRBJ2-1	CASTRDTGLEQFF	TGCGCCAGCACCCGCGATACAGGGCTCGAGCAGTTCTTC
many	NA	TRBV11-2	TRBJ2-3	CASSYRSFTDTQYF	TGTGCCAGCAGCTACCGCAGTTTCACAGATACGCAGTATTTT
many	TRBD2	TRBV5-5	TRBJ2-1	CASSLVPGTSDEQFF	TGTGCCAGCAGCTTGGTCCCGGGGACTAGCGATGAGCAGTTCTTC
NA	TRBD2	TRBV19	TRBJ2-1	CASSSNHGTSAYNEQFF	TGTGCCAGTAGTTCAAACCACGGGACTAGCGCCTACAATGAGCAGTTCTTC
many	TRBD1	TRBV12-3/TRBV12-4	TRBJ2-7	CASSQGQLSYEQYF	TGTGCCAGCAGTCAGGGACAGCTTTCCTACGAGCAGTACTTC
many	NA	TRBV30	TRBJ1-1	CAWGANTEAFF	TGTGCCTGGGGGGCGAACACTGAAGCTTTCTTT
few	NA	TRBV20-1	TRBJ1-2	CSATIPSYGYTF	TGCAGTGCTACCATCCCTTCCTATGGCTACACCTTC
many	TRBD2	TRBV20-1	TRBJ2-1	CSALPTAGGDEQFF	TGCAGTGCTTTACCCACAGCGGGAGGGGATGAGCAGTTCTTC
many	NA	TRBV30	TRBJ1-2	CAWSVARGHGYTF	TGTGCCTGGAGTGTTGCTAGGGGCCATGGCTACACCTTC
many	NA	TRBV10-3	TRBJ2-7	CAISESGGYEQYF	TGTGCCATCAGTGAGTCAGGAGGGTACGAGCAGTACTTC
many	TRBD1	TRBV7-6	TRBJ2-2	CASSPWTGGAGGELFF	TGTGCCAGCAGCCCTTGGACAGGGGGCGCCGGCGGGGAGCTGTTTTTT
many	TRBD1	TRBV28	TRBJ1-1	CASSPHDREVAEAFF	TGTGCCAGCAGTCCCCACGACAGGGAGGTAGCTGAAGCTTTCTTT
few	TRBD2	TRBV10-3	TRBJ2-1	CAISVWLAGDNEQFF	TGTGCCATCAGTGTTTGGCTAGCGGGCGACAATGAGCAGTTCTTC
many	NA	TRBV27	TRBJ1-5	CASSESLSQPQHF	TGTGCCAGCAGCGAATCCCTGTCTCAGCCCCAGCATTTT
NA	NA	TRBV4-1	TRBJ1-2	CASSQEGIANYGYTF	TGCGCCAGCAGCCAAGAGGGAATCGCCAACTATGGCTACACCTTC
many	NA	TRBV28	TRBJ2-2	CASQAAGRRGELFF	TGTGCCAGCCAGGCGGCGGGTCGTCGGGGGGAGCTGTTTTTT
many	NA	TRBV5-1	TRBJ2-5	CASSLRDLGETQYF	TGCGCCAGCAGCTTGAGGGATTTGGGAGAGACCCAGTACTTC
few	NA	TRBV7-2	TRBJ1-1	CASSLVWSDGEAFF	TGTGCCAGCAGCTTAGTATGGTCGGACGGTGAAGCTTTCTTT
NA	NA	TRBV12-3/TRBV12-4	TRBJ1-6	CASSLRWSSYNSPLHF	TGTGCCAGCAGTTTACGGTGGAGCTCCTATAATTCACCCCTCCACTTT
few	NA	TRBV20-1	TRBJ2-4	CSARDLTLAKNIQYF	TGCAGTGCTAGAGATTTAACCCTAGCCAAAAACATTCAGTACTTC
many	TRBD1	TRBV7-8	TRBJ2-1	CASSSRPGQGTNEQFF	TGTGCCAGCAGCAGTAGGCCGGGACAGGGGACCAATGAGCAGTTCTTC
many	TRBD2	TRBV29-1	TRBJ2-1	CSVEVSGSPYNEQFF	TGCAGCGTTGAAGTGAGCGGGAGCCCCTACAATGAGCAGTTCTTC
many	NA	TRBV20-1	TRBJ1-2	CSARADGYTF	TGCAGTGCTAGAGCGGATGGCTACACCTTC
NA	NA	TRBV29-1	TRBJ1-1	CSVELGITEAFF	TGCAGCGTTGAACTGGGTATCACTGAAGCTTTCTTT
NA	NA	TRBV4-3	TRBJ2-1	CASSQVDGSSYNEQFF	TGCGCCAGCAGCCAAGTGGACGGGTCCTCCTACAATGAGCAGTTCTTC
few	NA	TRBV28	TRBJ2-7	CASSIRTGPYEQYF	TGTGCCAGCAGTATCCGGACGGGTCCCTACGAGCAGTACTTC